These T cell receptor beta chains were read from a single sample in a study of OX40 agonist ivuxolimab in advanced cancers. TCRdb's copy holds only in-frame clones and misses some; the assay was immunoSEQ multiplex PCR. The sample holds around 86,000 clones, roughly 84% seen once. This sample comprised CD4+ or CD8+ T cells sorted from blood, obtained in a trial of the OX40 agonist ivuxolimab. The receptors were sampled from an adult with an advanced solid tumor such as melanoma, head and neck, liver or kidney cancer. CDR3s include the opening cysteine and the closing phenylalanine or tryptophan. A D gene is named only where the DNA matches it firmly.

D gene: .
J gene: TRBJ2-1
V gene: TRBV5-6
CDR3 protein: CASSSLGSSSYNEQFF
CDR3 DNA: TGTGCCAGCAGCTCACTAGGATCAAGCTCCTACAATGAGCAGTTCTTC

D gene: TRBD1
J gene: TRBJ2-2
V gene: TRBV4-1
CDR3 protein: CASSQEQGVRTGELFF
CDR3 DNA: TGCGCCAGCAGCCAAGAGCAGGGGGTTCGTACCGGGGAGCTGTTTTTT

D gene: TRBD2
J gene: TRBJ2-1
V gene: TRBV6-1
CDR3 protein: CASSPSAGALNEQFF
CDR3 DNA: TGTGCCAGCAGTCCCTCAGCGGGGGCCCTTAATGAGCAGTTCTTC

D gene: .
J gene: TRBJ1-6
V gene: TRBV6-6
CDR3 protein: CASSYVSESPLHF
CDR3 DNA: TGTGCCAGCAGTTACGTCTCTGAATCACCCCTCCACTTT

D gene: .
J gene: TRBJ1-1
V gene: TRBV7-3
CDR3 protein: CASSLGGASNSEAFF
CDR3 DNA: TGTGCCAGCAGCTTAGGGGGGGCTTCGAATTCTGAAGCTTTCTTT

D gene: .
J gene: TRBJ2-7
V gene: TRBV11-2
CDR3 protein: CASSLATGEAYEQYF
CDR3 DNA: TGTGCCAGCAGCTTAGCAACAGGGGAGGCCTACGAGCAGTACTTC

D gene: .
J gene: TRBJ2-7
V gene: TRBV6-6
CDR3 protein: CASSYLEGGEQYF
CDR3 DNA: TGTGCCAGCAGTTACCTAGAAGGTGGCGAGCAGTACTTC

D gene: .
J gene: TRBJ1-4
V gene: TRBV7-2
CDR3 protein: CASSLVTGEKLFF
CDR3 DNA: TGTGCCAGCAGCTTAGTAACAGGGGAAAAACTGTTTTTT

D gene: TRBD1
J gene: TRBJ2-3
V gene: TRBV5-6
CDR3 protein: CASSLQGADTQYF
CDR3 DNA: TGTGCCAGCAGCTTACAGGGGGCAGATACGCAGTATTTT

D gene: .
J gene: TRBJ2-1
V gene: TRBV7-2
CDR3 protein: CASSLEGGSYNEQFF
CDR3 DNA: TGTGCCAGCAGCTTAGAGGGGGGCTCCTACAATGAGCAGTTCTTC